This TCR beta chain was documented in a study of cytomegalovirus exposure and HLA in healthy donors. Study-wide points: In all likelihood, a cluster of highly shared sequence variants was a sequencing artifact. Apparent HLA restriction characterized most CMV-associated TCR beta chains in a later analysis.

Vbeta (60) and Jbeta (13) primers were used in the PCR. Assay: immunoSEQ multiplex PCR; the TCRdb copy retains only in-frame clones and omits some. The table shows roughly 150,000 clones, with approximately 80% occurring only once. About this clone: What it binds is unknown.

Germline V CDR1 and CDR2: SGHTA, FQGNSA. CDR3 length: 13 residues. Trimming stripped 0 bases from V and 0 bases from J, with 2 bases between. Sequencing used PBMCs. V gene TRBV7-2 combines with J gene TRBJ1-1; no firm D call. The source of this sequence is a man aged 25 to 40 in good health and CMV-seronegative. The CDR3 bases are TGTGCCAGCAGCTTAGCTATGAACACTGAAGCTTTCTTT. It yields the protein CASSLAMNTEAFF. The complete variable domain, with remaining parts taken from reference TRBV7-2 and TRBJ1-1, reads GAGVSQSPSNKVTEKGKDVELRCDPISGHTALYWYRQSLGQGLEFLIYFQGNSAPDKSGLPSDRFSAERTGGSVSTLTIQRTQQEDSAVYLCASSLAMNTEAFFGQGTRLTVV.